This T cell receptor (beta chain) was captured by sequencing in a study of T cell responses to AZD1222 COVID-19 vaccine. Study findings and constraints: Donors were chiefly white British, with a greater number of females, and clonal diversity was perhaps underestimated.

Germline-derived CDR1 and CDR2 are SGHTA and FQGTGA. V lost 5 bases and J 5 bases, leaving 10 bases between the germline ends. The CDR3 totals 12 residues. In the case of this clone: As yet, its antigen is unknown.

TCRdb's copy holds only in-frame clones and misses some; the assay was immunoSEQ multiplex PCR. The sample includes over 70,000 clones, more than 60% of them seen just once. The chain uses TRBV7-3 and TRBJ2-7; maybe TRBD1 (5 bases). This clonotype was sampled from an adult who received the MenACWY meningococcal vaccine as a control. The sample consisted of peripheral blood, taken 28 days after the second dose of the MenACWY control vaccine. CDR3 sequence reads: CASSQSRDEQYF. CDR3 nucleotides: TGTGCCAGCAGCCAAAGCAGGGACGAGCAGTACTTC.